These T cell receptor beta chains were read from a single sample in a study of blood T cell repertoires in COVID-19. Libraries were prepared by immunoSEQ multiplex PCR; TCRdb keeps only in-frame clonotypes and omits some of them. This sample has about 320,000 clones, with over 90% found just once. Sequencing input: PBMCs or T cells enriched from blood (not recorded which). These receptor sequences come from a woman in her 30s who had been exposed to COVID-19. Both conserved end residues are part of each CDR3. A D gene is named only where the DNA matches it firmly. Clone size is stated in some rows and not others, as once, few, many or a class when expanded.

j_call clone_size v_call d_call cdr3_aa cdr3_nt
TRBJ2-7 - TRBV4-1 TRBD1 CASSQERGQGLYEQYF TGCGCCAGCAGCCAAGAGAGGGGACAGGGCCTCTACGAGCAGTACTTC
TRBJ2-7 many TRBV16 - CASSRQFYEQYF TGTGCCAGCAGCCGACAATTCTACGAGCAGTACTTC
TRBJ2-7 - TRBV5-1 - CASSLPAREGLAEQYF TGCGCCAGCAGCTTGCCGGCCAGGGAAGGCCTTGCGGAGCAGTACTTC
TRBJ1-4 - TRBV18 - CASSPRFGGPNEKLFF TGTGCCAGCTCACCCCGTTTCGGGGGTCCTAATGAAAAACTGTTTTTT
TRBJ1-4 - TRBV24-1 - CATSDGGFGESNEKLFF TGTGCCACCAGTGATGGGGGCTTCGGGGAATCAAATGAAAAACTGTTTTTT
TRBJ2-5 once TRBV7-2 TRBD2 CASSSLGASGGGARETQYF TGTGCCAGCAGCTCCTTAGGGGCGAGTGGCGGGGGGGCTCGGGAGACCCAGTACTTC
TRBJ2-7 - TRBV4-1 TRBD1 CASSRDRAQAYEQYF TGCGCCAGCAGCCGCGACAGGGCTCAAGCCTACGAGCAGTACTTC
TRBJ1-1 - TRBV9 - CASSVGRVNTEAFF TGTGCCAGCAGCGTGGGCAGGGTGAACACTGAAGCTTTCTTT
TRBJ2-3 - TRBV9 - CASSLPGSDTQYF TGTGCCAGCAGTCTACCGGGTTCAGATACGCAGTATTTT
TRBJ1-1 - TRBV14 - CASSQSRRLSEAFF TGTGCCAGCAGCCAATCGAGGAGGCTTTCTGAAGCTTTCTTT
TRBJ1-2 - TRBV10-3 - CAISAKGRDGYTF TGTGCCATCAGTGCGAAGGGCAGGGATGGCTACACCTTC
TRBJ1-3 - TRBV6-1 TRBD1 CASSDRGTDSGNTIYF TGTGCCAGCAGTGACCGCGGGACAGACTCTGGAAACACCATATATTTT
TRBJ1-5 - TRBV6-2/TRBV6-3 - CASSYLKTGWNQPQHF TGTGCCAGCAGTTACTTGAAGACAGGCTGGAATCAGCCCCAGCATTTT
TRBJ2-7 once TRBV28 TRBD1 CAINTRTGPYEQYF TGTGCCATCAATACTCGGACAGGGCCCTACGAGCAGTACTTC
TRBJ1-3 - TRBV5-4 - CASSLVAGHSGNTIYF TGTGCCAGCAGCTTGGTCGCGGGGCATTCGGGAAACACCATATATTTT
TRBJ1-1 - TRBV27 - CASSSGGTEAFF TGTGCCAGCAGTTCTGGGGGGACTGAAGCTTTCTTT
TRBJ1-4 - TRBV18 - CASSPPGGTSAFEKLFF TGTGCCAGCTCACCACCGGGGGGGACATCGGCCTTTGAAAAACTGTTTTTT
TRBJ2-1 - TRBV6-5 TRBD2 CASSYSGGSNNEQFF TGTGCCAGCAGTTACTCCGGGGGGTCAAACAATGAGCAGTTCTTC
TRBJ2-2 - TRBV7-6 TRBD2 CASSLASSGGASGELFF TGTGCCAGCAGCTTAGCGTCTAGCGGGGGGGCCTCCGGGGAGCTGTTTTTT
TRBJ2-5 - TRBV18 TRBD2 CASSLGTSGVETQYF TGTGCCAGCTCACTCGGGACTAGCGGGGTGGAGACCCAGTACTTC